The 17 T cell receptor beta chains reported below all come from one sample, sequenced in a study of cytomegalovirus exposure and HLA in healthy donors. The primer mix had 60 Vbeta and 13 Jbeta primers. TCRdb's table, derived via immunoSEQ multiplex PCR, lists solely in-frame clones and lacks some. The sample carries some 150,000 clones, 79% recorded once. Sequencing input: PBMCs. These receptors were obtained from a male donor in good health and CMV-seronegative.

The chain carries TRBV7-9 and TRBJ2-5, with TRBD2 identical over 13 bases. The CDR3 loop spans 16 amino acids. Germline CDR1 SEHNR, CDR2 FQNEAQ (reference sequence). Trimming took 0 bases from V and 4 from J; bases not matched to a gene: 2. The CDR3 coding sequence is TGTGCCAGCAGCTTAGCCCGGACTAGCGGGGGAGAGACCCAGTACTTC. Amino acid sequence: CASSLARTSGGETQYF.

The chain carries TRBV7-2 and TRBJ2-7, with 9 positions matching TRBD2. V lost 4 bases to trimming and J lost 3 bases; unmatched junction nucleotides: 4. The CDR3 has 14 amino acids. Germline loops: CDR1 SGHTA, CDR2 FQGNSA. CDR3 nucleotide sequence: TGTGCCAGCAGCTCCGGACTAGCGATCTACGAGCAGTACTTC. It codes for CASSSGLAIYEQYF.

J is TRBJ2-3 and V is TRBV4-3; D not resolved. Germline values: CDR1 LGHNA, CDR2 YSLEER. CDR3 length equals 14 residues. V lost 0 bases, J lost 4 bases, and 8 bases lay in between. CDR3 sequence: CASSQERLSDTQYF. The CDR3 region has the DNA TGCGCCAGCAGCCAAGAGAGGCTTTCAGATACGCAGTATTTT.

This chain connects TRBV6-6 to TRBJ1-5; 11 positions agree with TRBD1. The CDR3 extends over 16 amino acids. Trimming removed 5 bases from V and 4 bases from J; junction bases left unmatched: 7. Germline CDR1 and CDR2: MNHNY and SVGAGI (reference sequence). CDR3 DNA: TGTGCCAGCAGTCACCAGAGGGACAGGGGGAATCAGCCCCAGCATTTT. Its translation: CASSHQRDRGNQPQHF.

CDR3 nucleotide sequence: TGTGCCAGCAGCGTGGCTATTACTAGCGGGGGAGTAAATGAGCAGTTCTTC. Amino acids: CASSVAITSGGVNEQFF. The chain couples TRBV9 to TRBJ2-1; TRBD2 agrees at 11 bases. The CDR3 runs to 17 residues. Germline V lookup: CDR1 SGDLS, CDR2 YYNGEE. Trimming took 2 bases from V and 7 from J; bases not matched to a gene: 11. Variable domain in full (rest from reference TRBV9 and TRBJ2-1): DSGVTQTPKHLITATGQRVTLRCSPRSGDLSVYWYQQSLDQGLQFLIQYYNGEERAKGNILERFSAQQFPDLHSELNLSSLELGDSALYFCASSVAITSGGVNEQFFGPGTRLTVL.

This chain links TRBV6-5 with TRBJ1-1; D not certain. The V and J ends lost 6 bases and 3 bases respectively, with 14 bases between them. Germline CDR1 reads MNHEY; CDR2 reads SVGAGI. This CDR3 has 14 residues. CDR3 residues: CASRRTSGDTEAFF. For the CDR3, the DNA is TGTGCCAGCAGACGAACCTCAGGCGACACTGAAGCTTTCTTT.

The rearrangement links TRBV19 to TRBJ2-7, with D uncertain. Germline CDR1 reads LNHDA; CDR2 reads SQIVND (reference sequence). This CDR3 region has 13 residues. Trimming pared 5 bases from V and 3 bases from J, leaving 11 bases between. CDR3: CASSLRVNYEQYF. In DNA, the CDR3 is TGTGCCAGTAGTCTCCGGGTTAACTACGAGCAGTACTTC.

V usage is TRBV2 and J usage is TRBJ2-7, with 9 nucleotides matching TRBD1. V dropped 6 bases and J dropped 2; count of bases not matched to a gene: 5. The germline V gene encodes CDR1 SNHLY and CDR2 FYNNEI. There are 14 residues in the CDR3. The CDR3 loop is CASRGQGQTYEQYF. CDR3 coding DNA: TGTGCCAGCAGAGGACAGGGGCAAACCTACGAGCAGTACTTC. The whole variable domain, filled in from reference TRBV2 and TRBJ2-7, reads EPEVTQTPSHQVTQMGQEVILRCVPISNHLYFYWYRQILGQKVEFLVSFYNNEISEKSEIFDDQFSVERPDGSNFTLKIRSTKLEDSAMYFCASRGQGQTYEQYFGPGTRLTVT.

This clone was seen more than once but under ten times. The V gene is TRBV10-3, the J gene TRBJ1-1; D is possibly TRBD1 (6 bases). The CDR3 consists of 14 residues. With 10 bases removed from V and 3 bases from J, the gap between germline ends came to 18 bases. CDR1 ENHRY and CDR2 SYGVKD come from the germline V gene. CDR3 bases: TGTGCCACCGCAGCCAGGGGTGCGGACACTGAAGCTTTCTTT. As protein: CATAARGADTEAFF.

J is TRBJ1-2 and V is TRBV7-9; D is perhaps TRBD1 (5 bases). This CDR3 is built from 13 residues. From germline, CDR1 is SEHNR and CDR2 FQNEAQ (reference sequence). V was trimmed by 8 bases and J by 1 base, leaving 11 bases between them. The chain's CDR3 is CASLGGGNYGYTF. The CDR3 DNA reads as TGTGCCAGCTTGGGCGGGGGTAACTATGGCTACACCTTC.

This rearrangement joins TRBV29-1 to TRBJ2-3; 8 bases are a match to TRBD2. The germline CDR1 and CDR2 sequences are SQVTM and ANQGSEA. This CDR3 has 16 residues. V gave up 1 base and J gave up 2 bases; unmatched junction bases: 8. The CDR3 DNA follows: TGCAGCGTTGAAGGGGTAGCGGGGCCTACCACAGATACGCAGTATTTT. Translating gives CSVEGVAGPTTDTQYF.

This clone was counted a few times. The V call is TRBV10-1, the J call TRBJ2-1; the D gene is possibly TRBD1 (6 bases). Trimming removed 4 bases from V and 12 bases from J, with 16 bases in between. The CDR3 is made up of 13 amino acids. Germline values: CDR1 WNHNN, CDR2 SYGVQD (reference sequence). The CDR3 sequence: CASSGVRVTGQFF. The CDR3 nucleotides are TGCGCCAGCAGTGGGGTTCGCGTGACAGGGCAGTTCTTC.

The chain carries TRBV7-8 and TRBJ2-7, with 8 bases identical to TRBD1. The CDR3 spans 15 residues. Trimming at V came to 1 base and at J to 3 bases, leaving 5 bases not matched to a gene. Germline V gene sequence: CDR1 SGHVS, CDR2 FQNEAQ. CDR3 sequence (DNA): TGTGCCAGCAGCTTAGACTGGACAGGGAACTACGAGCAGTACTTC. Translated, it gives CASSLDWTGNYEQYF.

The chain couples TRBV5-6 to TRBJ2-7; 12 positions match TRBD2. CDR3 size: 15 residues. Germline CDR1 is SGHDT and CDR2 is YYEEEE. Trimming removed 4 bases from V and 4 bases from J; junction bases left unmatched: 6. This CDR3 reads CASSNLAGGIYEQYF. CDR3 DNA: TGTGCCAGCAGCAACCTAGCGGGGGGGATATACGAGCAGTACTTC.

V and J are TRBV2 and TRBJ2-7; a possible D gene is TRBD2 (6 bases). Between the trimmed V and J ends, which lost 8 bases and 0 bases, there was a span of 14 bases. The germline V gene encodes CDR1 SNHLY and CDR2 FYNNEI. This CDR3 contains 14 residues. CDR3 sequence: CASRREPSSYEQYF. DNA for the CDR3: TGTGCCAGCCGGAGGGAACCCTCCTCCTACGAGCAGTACTTC.

The rearrangement links TRBV11-2 to TRBJ2-4; no clear D gene. The ends were cut back, 3 bases at V and 8 bases at J, with 8 bases in the middle. The CDR3 is 12 residues long. Germline values: CDR1 SGHAT, CDR2 FQNNGV. In DNA, the CDR3 is TGTGCCAGCAGCTTCAATTCGGACATTCAGTACTTC. Amino acid sequence: CASSFNSDIQYF.

The V and J genes are TRBV19 and TRBJ1-5; TRBD1 is a possible D gene (6 bases). CDR3 length: 16 amino acids. The V gene's germline CDR1 is LNHDA and CDR2 SQIVND (reference sequence). Deletions cut 5 bases from V and 3 bases from J, with 17 bases between. CDR3: CASSPPPGAVNQPQHF. The CDR3 DNA reads as TGTGCCAGTAGTCCCCCCCCAGGGGCCGTCAATCAGCCCCAGCATTTT.